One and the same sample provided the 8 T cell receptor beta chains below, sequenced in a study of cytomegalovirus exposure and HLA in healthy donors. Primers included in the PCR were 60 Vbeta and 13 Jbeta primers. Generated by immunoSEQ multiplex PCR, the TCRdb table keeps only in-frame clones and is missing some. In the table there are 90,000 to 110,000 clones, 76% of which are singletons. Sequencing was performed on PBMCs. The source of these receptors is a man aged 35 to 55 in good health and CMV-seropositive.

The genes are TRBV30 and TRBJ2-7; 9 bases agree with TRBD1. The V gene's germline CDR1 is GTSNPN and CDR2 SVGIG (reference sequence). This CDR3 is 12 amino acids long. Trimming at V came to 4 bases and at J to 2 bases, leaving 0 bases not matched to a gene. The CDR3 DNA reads TGTGCCTGGAACAGGGGGCCCTACGAGCAGTACTTC. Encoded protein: CAWNRGPYEQYF.

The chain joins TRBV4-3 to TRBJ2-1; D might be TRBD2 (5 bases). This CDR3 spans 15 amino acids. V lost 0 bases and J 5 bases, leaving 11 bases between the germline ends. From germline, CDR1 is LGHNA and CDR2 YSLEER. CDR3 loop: CASSQEAGENNEQFF. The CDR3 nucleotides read TGCGCCAGCAGCCAAGAGGCGGGTGAGAACAATGAGCAGTTCTTC.

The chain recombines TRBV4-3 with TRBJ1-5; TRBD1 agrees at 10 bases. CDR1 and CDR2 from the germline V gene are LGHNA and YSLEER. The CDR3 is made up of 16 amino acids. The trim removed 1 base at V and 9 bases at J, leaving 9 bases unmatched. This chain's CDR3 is CASSQGHGTGVRPQHF. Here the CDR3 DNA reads TGCGCCAGCAGCCAAGGTCACGGGACAGGGGTAAGGCCCCAGCATTTT.

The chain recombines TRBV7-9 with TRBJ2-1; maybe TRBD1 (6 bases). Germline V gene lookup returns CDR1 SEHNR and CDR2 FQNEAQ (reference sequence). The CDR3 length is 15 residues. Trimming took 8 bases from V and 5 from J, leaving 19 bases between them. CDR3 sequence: CASVKDWAGDNEQFF. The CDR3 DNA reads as TGTGCCAGCGTAAAGGATTGGGCAGGGGACAATGAGCAGTTCTTC. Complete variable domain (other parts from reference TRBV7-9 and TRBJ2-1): DTGVSQNPRHKITKRGQNVTFRCDPISEHNRLYWYRQTLGQGPEFLTYFQNEAQLEKSRLLSDRFSAERPKGSFSTLEIQRTEQGDSAMYLCASVKDWAGDNEQFFGPGTRLTVL.

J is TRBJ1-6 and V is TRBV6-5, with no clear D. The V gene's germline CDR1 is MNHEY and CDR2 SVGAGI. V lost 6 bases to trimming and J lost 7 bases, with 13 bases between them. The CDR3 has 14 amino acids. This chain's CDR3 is CASSRLSMNSPLHF. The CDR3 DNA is TGTGCCAGCAGCCGACTGAGTATGAATTCACCCCTCCACTTT.

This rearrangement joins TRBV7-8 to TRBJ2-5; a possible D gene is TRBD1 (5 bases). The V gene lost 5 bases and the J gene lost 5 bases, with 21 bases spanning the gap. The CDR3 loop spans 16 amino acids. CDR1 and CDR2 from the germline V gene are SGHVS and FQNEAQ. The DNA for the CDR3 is TGTGCCAGCAGCGGGGTTGGGGTGGGGCCGAGTGAGACCCAGTACTTC. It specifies CASSGVGVGPSETQYF.

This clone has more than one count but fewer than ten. CDR3 coding DNA: TGTGCCAGCAGTACGGGGACAAGGGCCTACAATGAGCAGTTCTTC. Protein: CASSTGTRAYNEQFF. The chain links TRBV28 to TRBJ2-1; D may be TRBD1 (6 bases). Germline CDR1 and CDR2: MDHEN and SYDVKM. This CDR3 comprises 15 residues. Trimming took off 5 bases at V and 2 bases at J, with 13 bases between the two ends.

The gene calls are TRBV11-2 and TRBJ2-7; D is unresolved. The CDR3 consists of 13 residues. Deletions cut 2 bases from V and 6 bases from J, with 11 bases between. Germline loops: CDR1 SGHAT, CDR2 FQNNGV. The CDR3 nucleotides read TGTGCCAGCAGCTTAACCCCGAGCCTCGAGCAGTACTTC. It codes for CASSLTPSLEQYF.